The rows below give T cell receptor beta chains drawn from one sample of a study of T cell responses to AZD1222 COVID-19 vaccine. The repertoire was sequenced with immunoSEQ multiplex PCR; TCRdb's copy has only in-frame clones and lacks some. The sample has 200,000 or so clones; roughly 92% are singletons. The sequenced sample was peripheral blood, obtained 28 days after the second AZD1222 dose. These receptors were obtained from an adult who received the AZD1222 COVID-19 vaccine. Each CDR3 is given with its conserved first and last residue. A D gene is named only where the DNA matches it firmly. Size is omitted from some rows. Given values are once, few, many or a class for expanded clones.

V,D,J,size,DNA,CDR3
TRBV5-1,.,TRBJ1-1,.,TGCGCCAGCAGCTTTACAGGGATGAACACTGAAGCTTTCTTT,CASSFTGMNTEAFF
TRBV24-1,.,TRBJ1-1,.,TGTGCCACCAGGACGGGGACGAACACTGAAGCTTTCTTT,CATRTGTNTEAFF
TRBV18,.,TRBJ1-1,.,TGTGCCAGCTCCCCGCTAGGGGGGACTGAAGCTTTCTTT,CASSPLGGTEAFF
TRBV7-9,TRBD1,TRBJ1-5,.,TGTGCCAGCAGCTTTTTCACCGGGACAGGGGACAATCAGCCCCAGCATTTT,CASSFFTGTGDNQPQHF
TRBV15,.,TRBJ1-2,.,TGTGCCACCAGCCCACCAATCGGGGGGTATGGCTACACCTTC,CATSPPIGGYGYTF
TRBV6-6,.,TRBJ1-4,.,TGTGCCAGCAGTCCCCTTACAGGAAGATTTGAAAAACTGTTTTTT,CASSPLTGRFEKLFF
TRBV24-1,.,TRBJ1-6,.,TGTGCCACCAGTGATTCCGTCGCAGGCAATAATTCACCCCTCCACTTT,CATSDSVAGNNSPLHF
TRBV28,.,TRBJ1-5,.,TGTGCCAGCAGTCCAGCGGTTGAGAATCAGCCCCAGCATTTT,CASSPAVENQPQHF
TRBV14,.,TRBJ1-2,.,TGTGCCAGCAGCCAAGGACTTGCGGATGGCTACACCTTC,CASSQGLADGYTF
TRBV5-4,TRBD2,TRBJ2-7,.,TGTGCCAGCAGCTTGGTGGGGACTATCTCCTACGAGCAGTACTTC,CASSLVGTISYEQYF
TRBV24-1,TRBD1,TRBJ1-2,.,TGTGCCACCAGTGATGGGGGACAGGGGACCTTCTACACCTTC,CATSDGGQGTFYTF
TRBV3-1/TRBV3-2,.,TRBJ1-4,.,TGTGCCAGCAGCCAAGATACAGTAAGCGAAAAACTGTTTTTT,CASSQDTVSEKLFF
TRBV11-2,.,TRBJ1-1,.,TGTGCCAGCAGCTTAGATTCCCCTGAAGCTTTCTTT,CASSLDSPEAFF
TRBV3-1/TRBV3-2,TRBD2,TRBJ2-3,once,TGTGCCAGCAGTGGGACTAGCGGGGGAGATACGCAGTATTTT,CASSGTSGGDTQYF